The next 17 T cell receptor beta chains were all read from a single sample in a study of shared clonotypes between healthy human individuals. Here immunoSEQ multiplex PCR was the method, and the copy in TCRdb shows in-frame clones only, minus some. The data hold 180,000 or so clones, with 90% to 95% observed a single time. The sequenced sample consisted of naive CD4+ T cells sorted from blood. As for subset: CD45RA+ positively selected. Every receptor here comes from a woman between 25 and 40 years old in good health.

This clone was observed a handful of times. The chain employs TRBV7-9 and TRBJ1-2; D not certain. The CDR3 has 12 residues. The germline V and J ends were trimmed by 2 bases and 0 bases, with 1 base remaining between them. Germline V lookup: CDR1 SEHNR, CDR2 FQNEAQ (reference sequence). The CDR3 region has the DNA TGTGCCAGCAGCTTACCTAACTATGGCTACACCTTC. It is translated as CASSLPNYGYTF. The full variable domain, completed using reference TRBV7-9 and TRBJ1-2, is DTGVSQNPRHKITKRGQNVTFRCDPISEHNRLYWYRQTLGQGPEFLTYFQNEAQLEKSRLLSDRFSAERPKGSFSTLEIQRTEQGDSAMYLCASSLPNYGYTFGSGTRLTVV.

Written as DNA, the CDR3 is TGTGCCAGTAATCCGGGGGGCGAGAAGAATTCACCCCTCCACTTT. Its translation: CASNPGGEKNSPLHF. J is TRBJ1-6 and V is TRBV19; maybe TRBD1 (6 bases). This CDR3 is 15 amino acids long. Germline CDR1 LNHDA, CDR2 SQIVND (reference sequence). Trimming took 7 bases from V and 7 from J, leaving 17 bases between them.

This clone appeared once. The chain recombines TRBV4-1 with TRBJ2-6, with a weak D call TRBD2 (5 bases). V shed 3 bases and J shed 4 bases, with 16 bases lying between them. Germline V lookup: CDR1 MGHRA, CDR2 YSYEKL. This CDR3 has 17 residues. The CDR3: CASSQGWASTGANVLTF. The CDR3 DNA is TGCGCCAGCAGCCAGGGCTGGGCTAGCACCGGGGCCAACGTCCTGACTTTC.

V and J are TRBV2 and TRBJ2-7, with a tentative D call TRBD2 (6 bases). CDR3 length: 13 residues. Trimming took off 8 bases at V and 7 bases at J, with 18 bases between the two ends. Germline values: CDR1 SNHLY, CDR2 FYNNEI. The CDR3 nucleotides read TGTGCCAGCTTTCTCCGTGGGGCGGGGGAGCAGTACTTC. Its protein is CASFLRGAGEQYF.

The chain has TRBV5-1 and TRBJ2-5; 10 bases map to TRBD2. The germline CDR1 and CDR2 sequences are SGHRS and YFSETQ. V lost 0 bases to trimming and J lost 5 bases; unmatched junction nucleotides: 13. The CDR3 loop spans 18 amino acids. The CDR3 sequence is CASSLAGLAGVWVETQYF. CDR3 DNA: TGCGCCAGCAGCTTGGCCGGTCTAGCGGGAGTCTGGGTGGAGACCCAGTACTTC.

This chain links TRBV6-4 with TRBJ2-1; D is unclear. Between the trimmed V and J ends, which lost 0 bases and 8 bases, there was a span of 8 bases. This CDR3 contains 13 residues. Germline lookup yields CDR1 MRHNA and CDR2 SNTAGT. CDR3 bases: TGTGCCAGCAGTGACTCCCTAGTCGATGAGCAGTTCTTC. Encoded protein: CASSDSLVDEQFF.

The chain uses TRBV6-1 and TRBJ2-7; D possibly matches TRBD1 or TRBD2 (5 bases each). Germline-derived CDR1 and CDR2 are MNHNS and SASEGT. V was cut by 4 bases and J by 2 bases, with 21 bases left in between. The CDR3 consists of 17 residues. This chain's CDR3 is CASSVRGPLFITYEQYF. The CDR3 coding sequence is TGTGCCAGCAGTGTTAGGGGACCCTTATTTATCACCTACGAGCAGTACTTC.

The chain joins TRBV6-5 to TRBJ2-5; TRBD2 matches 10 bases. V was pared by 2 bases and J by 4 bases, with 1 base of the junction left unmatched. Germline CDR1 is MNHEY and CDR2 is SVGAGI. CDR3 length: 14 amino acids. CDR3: CASSYLAGVETQYF. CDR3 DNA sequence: TGTGCCAGCAGTTACCTAGCGGGAGTAGAGACCCAGTACTTC.

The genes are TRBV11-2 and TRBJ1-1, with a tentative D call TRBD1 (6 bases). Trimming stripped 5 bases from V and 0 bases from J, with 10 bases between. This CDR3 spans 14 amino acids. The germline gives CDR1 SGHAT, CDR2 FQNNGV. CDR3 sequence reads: CASSGRGLNTEAFF. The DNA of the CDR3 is TGTGCCAGCAGCGGAAGGGGGTTGAACACTGAAGCTTTCTTT.

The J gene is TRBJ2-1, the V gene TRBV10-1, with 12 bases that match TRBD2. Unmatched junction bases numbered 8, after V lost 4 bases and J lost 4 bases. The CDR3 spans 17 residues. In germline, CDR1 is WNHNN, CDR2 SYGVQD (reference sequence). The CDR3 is CASSGPSGRASYNEQFF. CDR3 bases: TGCGCCAGCAGTGGACCTAGCGGGAGGGCGTCGTACAATGAGCAGTTCTTC.

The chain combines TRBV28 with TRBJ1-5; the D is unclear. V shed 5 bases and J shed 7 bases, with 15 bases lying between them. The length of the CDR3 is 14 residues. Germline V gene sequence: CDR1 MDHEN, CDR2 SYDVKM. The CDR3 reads CASSPRILHQPQHF. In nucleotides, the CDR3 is TGTGCCAGCAGTCCCAGGATTTTACACCAGCCCCAGCATTTT.

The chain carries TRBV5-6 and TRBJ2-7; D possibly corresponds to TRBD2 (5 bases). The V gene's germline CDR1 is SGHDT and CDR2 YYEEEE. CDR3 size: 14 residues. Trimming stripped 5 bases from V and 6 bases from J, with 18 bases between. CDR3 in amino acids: CASSYGGPGLEQYF. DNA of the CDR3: TGTGCCAGCAGTTATGGCGGGCCCGGCCTCGAGCAGTACTTC.

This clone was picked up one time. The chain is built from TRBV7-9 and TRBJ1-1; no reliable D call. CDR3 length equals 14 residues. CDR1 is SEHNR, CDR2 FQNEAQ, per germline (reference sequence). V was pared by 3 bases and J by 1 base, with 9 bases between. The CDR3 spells CASSFETRNTEAFF. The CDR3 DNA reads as TGTGCCAGCAGCTTTGAAACTCGGAACACTGAAGCTTTCTTT.

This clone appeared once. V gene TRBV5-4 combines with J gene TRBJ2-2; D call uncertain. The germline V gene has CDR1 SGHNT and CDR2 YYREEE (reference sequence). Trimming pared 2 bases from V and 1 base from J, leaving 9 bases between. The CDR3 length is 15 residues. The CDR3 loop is CASSFKTRNTGELFF. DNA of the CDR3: TGTGCCAGCAGCTTCAAGACGAGGAACACCGGGGAGCTGTTTTTT.

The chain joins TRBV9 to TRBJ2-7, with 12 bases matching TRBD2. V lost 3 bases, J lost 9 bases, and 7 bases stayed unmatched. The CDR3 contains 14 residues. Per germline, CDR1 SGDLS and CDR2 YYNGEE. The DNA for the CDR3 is TGTGCCAGCAGCGCCCGACTAGCGGGAGCCCCGCAGTACTTC. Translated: CASSARLAGAPQYF.

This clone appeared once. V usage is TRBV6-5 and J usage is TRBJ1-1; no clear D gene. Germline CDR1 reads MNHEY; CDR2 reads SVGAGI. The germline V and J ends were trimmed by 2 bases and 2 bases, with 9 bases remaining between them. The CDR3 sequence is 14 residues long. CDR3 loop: CASSYVGINTEAFF. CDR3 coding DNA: TGTGCCAGCAGTTACGTGGGGATTAACACTGAAGCTTTCTTT.

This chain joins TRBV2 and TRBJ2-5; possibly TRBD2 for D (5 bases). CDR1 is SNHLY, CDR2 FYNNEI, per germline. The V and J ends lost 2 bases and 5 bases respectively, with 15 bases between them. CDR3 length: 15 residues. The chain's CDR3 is CASSEPPGSWETQYF. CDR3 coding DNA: TGTGCCAGCAGTGAACCCCCGGGGAGCTGGGAGACCCAGTACTTC.